This TCR beta chain was recovered during a study of cytotoxic CD8 clonotypes in ibrutinib-treated CLL. As for the study in general: The patients, some eleven relapsed/refractory and approximately 15 treatment-naive, included 17 who were IGHV unmutated. Points from the study as a whole: Progressing and sustained-remission patients had different sampling times.

Worth noting for this clone: Its cognate antigen is unknown.

Here immunoSEQ multiplex PCR was the method, and the copy in TCRdb shows in-frame clones only, minus some. The sample lists about 140,000 clones, around 81% occurring once. The length of the CDR3 is 15 residues. The V and J ends lost 7 bases and 10 bases, in that order; junction bases with no gene match: 9. CDR1 and CDR2 (germline): MDHEN, SYDVKM. The sample consisted of PBMCs, taken after 36 months of ibrutinib treatment. The sequence derives from a human donor with chronic lymphocytic leukemia. The genes are TRBV28 and TRBJ1-6, with 11 bases identical to TRBD1. For the CDR3, the DNA is TGTGCCAGCACCATATGGGGGACAGGGGGATCACCCCTCCACTTT. It codes for CASTIWGTGGSPLHF.